The 14 T cell receptor beta chains below were found in one sample sequenced in a study of blood T cell repertoires in COVID-19. Libraries were prepared by immunoSEQ multiplex PCR; TCRdb keeps only in-frame clonotypes and omits some of them. The sample has 150,000 to 200,000 clones; roughly 82% are singletons. What was sequenced was peripheral blood. These receptors were collected from a woman in her 40s with COVID-19, enrolled during active disease.

The V and J genes are TRBV3-1 (or the pseudogene TRBV3-2) and TRBJ2-5; TRBD2 matches at 8 bases. The germline V gene has CDR1 LGHDT and CDR2 YNNKEL (reference sequence). The V gene end was trimmed by 4 bases and the J gene end by 4 bases; junction bases not matched to a gene: 8. This CDR3 is built from 15 residues. Here the CDR3 DNA reads TGTGCCAGCAGCCGAATCACGGGGGGGGCAGAGACCCAGTACTTC. It specifies CASSRITGGAETQYF.

The chain links TRBV28 to TRBJ2-5; 13 positions match TRBD2. From germline, CDR1 is MDHEN and CDR2 SYDVKM. Trimming took 6 bases from V and 4 from J; bases not matched to a gene: 17. The CDR3 is made up of 19 amino acids. CDR3 region: CASRPLSGTSGTGRETQYF. The CDR3 nucleotides are TGTGCCAGCAGACCTCTATCCGGGACTAGCGGGACCGGGAGAGAGACCCAGTACTTC.

The chain carries TRBV5-4 and TRBJ2-5, with TRBD1 as a possible D gene (6 bases). CDR1 SGHNT and CDR2 YYREEE come from the germline V gene (reference sequence). The V gene lost 3 bases and the J gene lost 5 bases, with 17 bases spanning the gap. The length of the CDR3 is 15 residues. The CDR3 loop is CASSSTHTGLETQYF. DNA for the CDR3: TGTGCCAGCAGCTCGACTCATACAGGGCTGGAGACCCAGTACTTC.

This clone was counted only a few times. This chain uses TRBV28 with TRBJ1-5; TRBD1 is a possible D gene (5 bases). In germline, CDR1 is MDHEN, CDR2 SYDVKM. This CDR3 has 14 amino acids. V was pared by 4 bases and J by 4 bases, with 11 bases between. The CDR3 nucleotides read TGTGCCAGCAGTTCTACAGGAAATAATCAGCCCCAGCATTTT. It is translated as CASSSTGNNQPQHF.

The chain recombines TRBV27 with TRBJ1-1; 7 bases match TRBD1. The V gene's germline CDR1 is MNHEY and CDR2 SMNVEV (reference sequence). This CDR3 contains 13 residues. V was pared by 3 bases and J by 9 bases, with 7 bases of the junction left unmatched. CDR3 sequence: CASSLLGQSKAFF. The CDR3 DNA is TGTGCCAGCAGTTTGTTGGGACAGAGTAAAGCTTTCTTT.

This rearrangement joins TRBV30 to TRBJ1-2; TRBD1 matches 10 bases. The CDR3 contains 13 residues. The junction had 11 bases not matched to a gene; V was cut back by 6 bases and J by 10 bases. Germline V CDR1 and CDR2: GTSNPN, SVGIG (reference sequence). The CDR3 here is CACAPGQGLTYTF. The CDR3 DNA follows: TGTGCCTGTGCGCCGGGACAGGGGCTGACCTACACCTTC.

The chain has TRBV19 and TRBJ1-5; D is uncertain. This CDR3 has 13 residues. The V gene's germline CDR1 is LNHDA and CDR2 SQIVND (reference sequence). V was clipped by 5 bases and J by 4 bases, with 9 bases between them. This chain's CDR3 is CASSVVNNQPQHF. The CDR3 DNA is TGTGCCAGTAGTGTTGTAAATAATCAGCCCCAGCATTTT.

Of note for this clone: Other nucleotide sequences from this sample produce the same CDR3. The J gene is TRBJ1-6, the V gene TRBV2; TRBD1 agrees at 7 bases. This CDR3 region has 14 residues. V lost 7 bases, J lost 5 bases, and 5 bases stayed unmatched. Germline V gene sequence: CDR1 SNHLY, CDR2 FYNNEI. In DNA form, the CDR3 reads TGTGCCAGCACGGGGGACAGAAATAATTCACCCCTCCACTTT. It codes for CASTGDRNNSPLHF.

The chain has TRBV12-3 or TRBV12-4 and TRBJ2-5, with D possibly matching TRBD1 (6 bases). CDR3 length: 13 amino acids. With 5 bases removed from V and 4 bases from J, the gap between germline ends came to 11 bases. CDR3 DNA: TGTGCCAGCAGTCGGACAGCGGCAGAGACCCAGTACTTC. Translated, it gives CASSRTAAETQYF.

This clone appeared a few times. The genes are TRBV5-1 and TRBJ2-1, with TRBD2 identical over 12 bases. There are 17 residues in the CDR3. J gave up 2 bases and V 0 bases, and 3 bases lay outside the gene matches. CDR1 and CDR2 from the germline V gene are SGHRS and YFSETQ. The CDR3 sequence is CASSLGLAGGAYNEQFF. The DNA of the CDR3 is TGCGCCAGCAGCTTGGGTCTAGCGGGAGGGGCCTACAATGAGCAGTTCTTC.

This clone came up a few times. V is TRBV2 and J is TRBJ1-2, with TRBD1 as a possible D gene (5 bases). The CDR3 is made up of 13 amino acids. Per germline, CDR1 SNHLY and CDR2 FYNNEI. V lost 4 bases and J 5 bases, leaving 11 bases between the germline ends. CDR3 protein: CASSADTDYGYTF. CDR3 coding DNA: TGTGCCAGCAGTGCGGACACAGATTATGGCTACACCTTC.

Only a few counts were recorded for this clone. The rearrangement joins TRBV2 to TRBJ2-3; D may be TRBD2 (6 bases). CDR1 is SNHLY and CDR2 is FYNNEI in the germline V gene. CDR3 size: 14 residues. V was shortened by 2 bases and J by 6 bases, with 12 bases between the two germline ends. As DNA, the CDR3 is TGTGCCAGCAGTGAAAACGGGAGTAGGGATACGCAGTATTTT. Encoded protein: CASSENGSRDTQYF.

The V and J genes are TRBV6-4 and TRBJ2-2, with a weak D call TRBD1 (5 bases). The V and J ends lost 2 bases and 4 bases respectively, with 5 bases between them. There are 13 residues in the CDR3. Per the germline V gene, CDR1 is MRHNA and CDR2 is SNTAGT. CDR3 sequence: CASSDRGTGELFF. In DNA, the CDR3 is TGTGCCAGCAGTGACAGGGGCACCGGGGAGCTGTTTTTT.

The chain is built from TRBV6-4 and TRBJ2-2; no clear D. CDR3 size: 14 residues. CDR1 and CDR2 (germline): MRHNA, SNTAGT. Deletions cut 6 bases from V and 6 bases from J, with 14 bases between. The chain's CDR3 is CASSTQKTSGELFF. CDR3 bases: TGTGCCAGCAGCACCCAGAAAACATCCGGGGAGCTGTTTTTT.